These T cell receptor beta chains were read from a single sample in a study of blood T cell repertoires in COVID-19. Measured with immunoSEQ multiplex PCR; TCRdb has only the in-frame clones, and not every one. Of a few hundred thousand clones in the sample, under 90% were seen once. Sequenced input: peripheral blood. These TCRs come from a woman in her thirties or forties who had recovered from COVID-19. CDR3s include the opening cysteine and the closing phenylalanine or tryptophan. Each record gives: V gene, clone size, J gene, CDR3 length, D gene, CDR3 DNA, CDR3 protein. D genes are given only for firm matches. Clone size is shown for a subset of rows, as once, few, many or a class of expanded clone.

V: TRBV3-1/TRBV3-2; size: NA; J: TRBJ2-7; length: 16; D: TRBD2; DNA: TGTGCCAGCAGCCAAAGTGCTAGCGGCCCCACCTACGAGCAGTACTTC; CDR3: CASSQSASGPTYEQYF
V: TRBV30; size: NA; J: TRBJ2-7; length: 12; D: NA; DNA: TGTGCCTGGAGTCGGTTTGGGGCCGAGCAGTACTTC; CDR3: CAWSRFGAEQYF
V: TRBV29-1; size: once; J: TRBJ2-5; length: 17; D: NA; DNA: TGCAGCGTTGAAGATAGTAGCTACGGGGGAGTGGGGGAGACCCAGTACTTC; CDR3: CSVEDSSYGGVGETQYF
V: TRBV11-2; size: NA; J: TRBJ1-6; length: 16; D: NA; DNA: TGTGCCAGCCACAACGCGGGGGGGCCCTATAATTCACCCCTCCACTTT; CDR3: CASHNAGGPYNSPLHF
V: TRBV21-1; size: NA; J: TRBJ2-1; length: 12; D: NA; DNA: TGTGCCAGCAGAAACAGGGTCAATGAGCAGTTCTTC; CDR3: CASRNRVNEQFF
V: TRBV9; size: NA; J: TRBJ2-1; length: 15; D: TRBD2; DNA: TGTGCCAGCAGCGTACGGGTAGCGGGAGGCGCTGAGCAGTTCTTC; CDR3: CASSVRVAGGAEQFF
V: TRBV2; size: NA; J: TRBJ2-1; length: 17; D: TRBD2; DNA: TGTGCCAGCAGCACACTCAGCGGACTAGCGGGAGTAGGTGAGCAGTTCTTC; CDR3: CASSTLSGLAGVGEQFF
V: TRBV7-9; size: NA; J: TRBJ2-1; length: 18; D: TRBD2; DNA: TGTGCCAGCAGCTTAGAAGGGTCAAGGAGCGGGAGCAGATATGAGCAGTTCTTC; CDR3: CASSLEGSRSGSRYEQFF
V: TRBV7-2; size: NA; J: TRBJ2-1; length: 15; D: NA; DNA: TGTGCCAGCAGCTTAGTGGGAGGGGGCTACAATGAGCAGTTCTTC; CDR3: CASSLVGGGYNEQFF
V: TRBV4-1; size: once; J: TRBJ2-7; length: 14; D: NA; DNA: TGCGCCAGCAGCCCGCGACCCGGGAACTACGAGCAGTACTTC; CDR3: CASSPRPGNYEQYF
V: TRBV27; size: once; J: TRBJ2-1; length: 14; D: TRBD2; DNA: TGTGCCAGCAGTGGGGGGGAGTCGAACTATGAGCAGTTCTTC; CDR3: CASSGGESNYEQFF
V: TRBV5-1; size: NA; J: TRBJ2-3; length: 17; D: TRBD2; DNA: TGCGCCAGCAGCTCATCCCGCCCCGGGAGGGGCACAGATACGCAGTATTTT; CDR3: CASSSSRPGRGTDTQYF
V: TRBV27; size: NA; J: TRBJ1-4; length: 15; D: TRBD1; DNA: TGTGCCAGCAGTTTATCGGGACAGCTAAATGAAAAACTGTTTTTT; CDR3: CASSLSGQLNEKLFF
V: TRBV10-3; size: NA; J: TRBJ2-1; length: 15; D: NA; DNA: TGTGCCATCAGTGAGGGCAGGGGAAGTGACAATGAGCAGTTCTTC; CDR3: CAISEGRGSDNEQFF
V: TRBV27; size: NA; J: TRBJ2-3; length: 16; D: TRBD2; DNA: TGTGCCAGCAGTTTAGTAGCGGGAGTTGGCACAGATACGCAGTATTTT; CDR3: CASSLVAGVGTDTQYF
V: TRBV18; size: NA; J: TRBJ2-5; length: 15; D: TRBD1; DNA: TGTGCCAGCTTCCCCTATGAGGGGGCCGCAGAGACCCAGTACTTC; CDR3: CASFPYEGAAETQYF
V: TRBV7-3; size: NA; J: TRBJ2-1; length: 16; D: TRBD2; DNA: TGTGCCAGCAGCTTGTTAGCGGGTCTGGGGAACAATGAGCAGTTCTTC; CDR3: CASSLLAGLGNNEQFF
V: TRBV7-2; size: NA; J: TRBJ2-7; length: 14; D: NA; DNA: TGTGCCAGCAGCTTATTGGCACAAACCTACGAGCAGTACTTC; CDR3: CASSLLAQTYEQYF
V: TRBV18; size: NA; J: TRBJ2-7; length: 11; D: NA; DNA: TGTAGTCCTCGGAGCCCCTACGAGCAGTACTTC; CDR3: CSPRSPYEQYF
V: TRBV29-1; size: NA; J: TRBJ2-7; length: 14; D: TRBD1; DNA: TGCAGCGTTGACACAGGGGGCGGATCGAACGAGCAGTACTTC; CDR3: CSVDTGGGSNEQYF
V: TRBV11-2; size: NA; J: TRBJ2-2; length: 16; D: TRBD2; DNA: TGTGCCAGCAGCTTTGGACTAGCTATCGGCACCGGGGAGCTGTTTTTT; CDR3: CASSFGLAIGTGELFF
V: TRBV2; size: NA; J: TRBJ2-1; length: 18; D: TRBD2; DNA: TGTGCCAGCAGTGACGATGCGACTAGCGGAGGCGGCTACAATGAGCAGTTCTTC; CDR3: CASSDDATSGGGYNEQFF
V: TRBV7-9; size: once; J: TRBJ2-7; length: 13; D: NA; DNA: TGTGCCAGCAGCCCCATGGACAGCTACGAGCAGTACTTC; CDR3: CASSPMDSYEQYF
V: TRBV11-2; size: NA; J: TRBJ1-2; length: 13; D: NA; DNA: TGTGCCAGCAGCCCGGGTCCGGACTATGGCTACACCTTC; CDR3: CASSPGPDYGYTF
V: TRBV13; size: NA; J: TRBJ2-1; length: 15; D: TRBD2; DNA: TGTGCCAGCAGCTTAACTAGCGGGAGCATAGGTGAGCAGTTCTTC; CDR3: CASSLTSGSIGEQFF
V: TRBV28; size: NA; J: TRBJ1-3; length: 16; D: NA; DNA: TGTGCCAGCAGTTTACCCGGGACACCAACTGGAAACACCATATATTTT; CDR3: CASSLPGTPTGNTIYF
V: TRBV30; size: NA; J: TRBJ2-1; length: 15; D: TRBD2; DNA: TGTGCCTGGAGGGCCTATAGCGGGTCTTACAATGAGCAGTTCTTC; CDR3: CAWRAYSGSYNEQFF
V: TRBV19; size: NA; J: TRBJ2-5; length: 15; D: NA; DNA: TGTGCCAGTAGTATAGGTGGAAGGGAGCAAGAGACCCAGTACTTC; CDR3: CASSIGGREQETQYF
V: TRBV29-1; size: NA; J: TRBJ2-3; length: 18; D: TRBD2; DNA: TGCAGCGTTGAAGATCTTACGGCTAGCGGGAGGGACACAGATACGCAGTATTTT; CDR3: CSVEDLTASGRDTDTQYF
V: TRBV3-1/TRBV3-2; size: NA; J: TRBJ2-2; length: 18; D: NA; DNA: TGTGCCAGCAGCCAAGTCCCCTGGGCCGTGGCGGGGACCGGGGAGCTGTTTTTT; CDR3: CASSQVPWAVAGTGELFF